This passage covers 20 T cell receptor beta chains from one sample sequenced in a study of blood T cell repertoires in COVID-19 (dated by TCRdb to 2018 to 2020). Receptor libraries were prepared by the immunoSEQ multiplex PCR assay. Imported from immuneACCESS, the table was reduced by TCRdb to in-frame sequences with V and J called. These copies leave out some clones; in studies compared against another copy, an unresolved V gene accounts for under half, and the cause of the remainder is not known. Here the sample has 95,000 to 110,000 clones; approximately 88% occur a single time. Around 12% of the sample goes to the ten largest clones. Sequenced sample: peripheral blood. The receptors were gathered from a human donor in a cohort sampled during active COVID-19.

The gene calls are TRBV19 and TRBJ2-2, with D maybe TRBD2 (6 bases). Germline-derived CDR1 and CDR2 are LNHDA and SQIVND (reference sequence). The V end lost 0 bases, the J end lost 0 bases, and 8 bases lay between the germline ends. CDR3 length: 16 residues. The CDR3 loop reads CASSIEGLSNTGELFF. The CDR3 DNA is TGTGCCAGTAGTATAGAGGGACTTTCGAACACCGGGGAGCTGTTTTTT.

The rearrangement uses TRBV18 and TRBJ2-2; TRBD2 aligns across 10 bases. Losses at the gene ends were 5 bases for V and 4 bases for J; bases not matched to a gene: 7. The CDR3 is 16 residues long. Germline V gene lookup returns CDR1 KGHSH and CDR2 LQKENI. CDR3 nucleotides: TGTGCCAGCTCAACCAACCTAGCGGGGGCCACCGGGGAGCTGTTTTTT. Translating it yields CASSTNLAGATGELFF.

This chain links TRBV2 with TRBJ2-1; TRBD1 matches at 10 bases. Germline assignment: CDR1 SNHLY and CDR2 FYNNEI. Germline trimming cut 4 bases from V and 6 bases from J; bases unmatched to any gene: 6. The CDR3 is 15 residues long. CDR3 sequence: CASSVDRGPANEQFF. DNA of the CDR3: TGTGCCAGCAGTGTCGACAGGGGGCCGGCCAATGAGCAGTTCTTC.

This clone was picked up one time. V gene TRBV5-1 combines with J gene TRBJ2-3; D may be TRBD2 (6 bases). CDR3 length equals 12 residues. Trimming stripped 6 bases from V and 6 bases from J, with 11 bases between. Germline V CDR1 and CDR2: SGHRS, YFSETQ. The CDR3 nucleotides are TGCGCCAGCAACTTTGGGGGGGATACGCAGTATTTT. Translating it yields CASNFGGDTQYF.

This chain links TRBV5-1 with TRBJ1-2; unclear D gene. Trimming removed 1 base from V and 8 bases from J, with 12 bases in between. The CDR3 loop spans 13 amino acids. Germline V lookup: CDR1 SGHRS, CDR2 YFSETQ. The CDR3 here is CASSLWESFGYTF. CDR3 coding DNA: TGCGCCAGCAGCTTGTGGGAGAGTTTCGGCTACACCTTC. The full variable domain, in which reference TRBV5-1 and TRBJ1-2 provide the parts outside the CDR3, is KAGVTQTPRYLIKTRGQQVTLSCSPISGHRSVSWYQQTPGQGLQFLFEYFSETQRNKGNFPGRFSGRQFSNSRSEMNVSTLELGDSALYLCASSLWESFGYTFGSGTRLTVV.

This chain joins TRBV30 and TRBJ2-4, with TRBD2 matching over 10 bases. CDR1 and CDR2 from the germline V gene are GTSNPN and SVGIG (reference sequence). The ends lost 0 bases at V and 0 bases at J; junction bases unmatched: 8. There are 18 residues in the CDR3. The CDR3 region is CAWSVKRGGILAKNIQYF. DNA for the CDR3: TGTGCCTGGAGTGTAAAGCGGGGGGGGATACTAGCCAAAAACATTCAGTACTTC.

This clone was observed a few times. The V gene is TRBV10-1, the J gene TRBJ1-4; a weak D match, TRBD1 (6 bases). In germline, CDR1 is WNHNN, CDR2 SYGVQD (reference sequence). CDR3 length: 14 residues. With 7 bases removed from V and 1 base from J, the gap between germline ends came to 10 bases. CDR3 amino acids: CASTRTETNEKLFF. The CDR3 DNA sequence: TGCGCCAGCACAAGGACAGAAACTAATGAAAAACTGTTTTTT.

A remark on this clone: The sample has other DNA sequences that encode this CDR3 too. The chain recombines TRBV5-6 with TRBJ1-3; unclear D gene. CDR3 length equals 14 residues. CDR1 is SGHDT and CDR2 is YYEEEE in the germline V gene. V lost 0 bases to trimming and J lost 4 bases, with 8 bases between them. CDR3 sequence reads: CASSLGRSGNTIYF. For the CDR3, the DNA is TGTGCCAGCAGCTTGGGTCGGTCCGGAAACACCATATATTTT. Based on the CDR3 plus reference TRBV5-6 and TRBJ1-3, the full variable domain is DAGVTQSPTHLIKTRGQQVTLRCSPKSGHDTVSWYQQALGQGPQFIFQYYEEEERQRGNFPDRFSGHQFPNYSSELNVNALLLGDSALYLCASSLGRSGNTIYFGEGSWLTVV.

The gene calls are TRBV6-5 and TRBJ2-1; 7 nucleotides agree with TRBD2. V lost 6 bases to trimming and J lost 6 bases; unmatched junction nucleotides: 8. Germline CDR1 is MNHEY and CDR2 is SVGAGI. This CDR3 has 14 residues. The CDR3: CASRSGAPLNEQFF. In DNA, the CDR3 is TGTGCCAGCAGAAGCGGGGCCCCCCTCAATGAGCAGTTCTTC.

The chain has TRBV11-2 and TRBJ1-2, with 7 bases fitting TRBD1. Losses at the gene ends were 8 bases for V and 7 bases for J; bases not matched to a gene: 13. The CDR3 consists of 14 residues. CDR1 SGHAT and CDR2 FQNNGV come from the germline V gene. CDR3 protein: CASERERTGLGYTF. As DNA, the CDR3 is TGTGCCAGCGAGAGAGAGAGGACAGGCCTTGGCTACACCTTC.

This clone was observed a few times. The chain uses TRBV6-5 and TRBJ1-5, with 8 positions matching TRBD1. V was clipped by 8 bases and J by 0 bases; unmatched bases: 6. The CDR3 has 15 amino acids. Germline assignment: CDR1 MNHEY and CDR2 SVGAGI. The CDR3: CASGQGAFSNQPQHF. The CDR3 DNA sequence: TGTGCCAGCGGCCAGGGGGCTTTTAGCAATCAGCCCCAGCATTTT.

The chain is built from TRBV2 and TRBJ2-1, with D possibly TRBD2 on 7 matching bases. This CDR3 spans 14 amino acids. With 10 bases removed from V and 5 bases from J, the gap between germline ends came to 18 bases. The germline gives CDR1 SNHLY, CDR2 FYNNEI. CDR3 DNA: TGTGCCATACATGGGGGGGGCATACACAATGAGCAGTTCTTC. Its protein product is CAIHGGGIHNEQFF.

V gene TRBV28 combines with J gene TRBJ1-1; D is unclear. Trimming cost V 3 bases and J 4 bases, with 15 bases left between them. The CDR3 runs to 15 residues. CDR1 is MDHEN and CDR2 is SYDVKM in the germline V gene. CDR3 loop: CASSFPSGRGTEAFF. The CDR3 region has the DNA TGTGCCAGCAGTTTCCCATCTGGACGGGGCACTGAAGCTTTCTTT.

Turning to this clone: A junction boundary mismatches the germline segment, possibly from a read error. V usage is TRBV7-7 and J usage is TRBJ2-3; D might be TRBD1 (6 bases). CDR3 length equals 15 residues. CDR1 is SSHAT and CDR2 is FNYEAQ in the germline V gene (reference sequence). The CDR3 DNA follows: TGTGCTAGCAGCTTAACAGGGCTGGGCACAGATACGCAGTATTTT. Its protein is CASSLTGLGTDTQYF.

The rearrangement uses TRBV19 and TRBJ1-2; 8 positions match TRBD1. The CDR3 runs 16 residues. The V gene's germline CDR1 is LNHDA and CDR2 SQIVND (reference sequence). Trimming removed 6 bases from V and 2 bases from J; junction bases left unmatched: 11. CDR3 amino acids: CASRSDRVARNYGYTF. Written as DNA, the CDR3 is TGTGCCAGTAGATCGGACAGGGTAGCTCGAAACTATGGCTACACCTTC.

The genes are TRBV4-3 and TRBJ1-2, with D possibly matching TRBD1 (6 bases). V lost 0 bases and J 7 bases, leaving 12 bases between the germline ends. The CDR3 has 14 residues. The germline V gene encodes CDR1 LGHNA and CDR2 YSLEER. In DNA, the CDR3 is TGCGCCAGCAGCCAAGACAGGGGAGTAGGTGGCTACACCTTC. Its protein is CASSQDRGVGGYTF.

The CDR3 DNA follows: TGTGCCAGCAGCTTAGCATCGGGCAGGGTGACCTTC. Its protein is CASSLASGRVTF. The V and J genes are TRBV7-8 and TRBJ1-2; possible D gene TRBD1, 5 bases. The CDR3 contains 12 residues. From germline, CDR1 is SGHVS and CDR2 FQNEAQ. The V end lost 0 bases, the J end lost 14 bases, and 13 bases lay between the germline ends.

This chain joins TRBV5-1 and TRBJ1-1; 7 positions agree with TRBD1. V lost 0 bases to trimming and J lost 4 bases; unmatched junction nucleotides: 9. Germline-derived CDR1 and CDR2 are SGHRS and YFSETQ. There are 16 residues in the CDR3. CDR3 in DNA: TGCGCCAGCAGCTTGGGCCAGGGGGTCGGGGCCACTGAAGCTTTCTTT. Protein sequence: CASSLGQGVGATEAFF.

This chain uses TRBV4-2 with TRBJ1-6; 7 positions match TRBD1. This CDR3 contains 17 residues. Germline trimming cut 0 bases from V and 9 bases from J; bases unmatched to any gene: 11. Germline CDR1 LGHNA, CDR2 YNFKEQ. DNA for the CDR3: TGTGCCAGCAGCCAAGATAAACACGGGTACAGGGGTTCACCCCTCCACTTT. Its translation is CASSQDKHGYRGSPLHF.

CDR3: CASSPAGALGYTF. The DNA of the CDR3 is TGCGCCAGCAGCCCGGCAGGGGCCCTTGGCTACACCTTC. The chain carries TRBV5-1 and TRBJ1-2; a weak D match, TRBD1 (6 bases). This CDR3 is built from 13 residues. The V end was cut by 4 bases, the J end by 7 bases, with 14 bases between. Germline CDR1 SGHRS, CDR2 YFSETQ.